What follows are 9 T cell receptor beta chains derived from one specimen sequenced in a study of shared clonotypes between healthy human individuals. Assay used: immunoSEQ multiplex PCR; TCRdb lists only in-frame clones, some missing. The sample comprises roughly 2.6 million clones, about 92% of which are singletons, and under 0.15% rests with the top ten. The sample taken for sequencing was naive CD4+ T cells sorted from blood. Subset denoted: CD45RA+ positively selected. These receptors were collected from a man younger than 35 in good health.

The CDR3 nucleotides read TGTGCCAGCAGCTTCGACGGACTAGCAACTAATGAGCAGTTCTTC. This encodes CASSFDGLATNEQFF. The chain combines TRBV11-2 with TRBJ2-1; 8 bases match TRBD2. V shed 3 bases, J shed 7 bases, and the junction held 8 bases outside the gene matches. From germline, CDR1 is SGHAT and CDR2 FQNNGV. The CDR3 has 15 residues. Variable domain in full (rest from reference TRBV11-2 and TRBJ2-1): EAGVAQSPRYKIIEKRQSVAFWCNPISGHATLYWYQQILGQGPKLLIQFQNNGVVDDSQLPKDRFSAERLKGVDSTLKIQPAKLEDSAVYLCASSFDGLATNEQFFGPGTRLTVL.

Here the CDR3 DNA reads TGTGCCAGCATCACCGGACAGGGAAACAGCAATCAGCCCCAGCATTTT. Amino acid sequence: CASITGQGNSNQPQHF. The V gene is TRBV28, the J gene TRBJ1-5; TRBD1 matches 8 bases. This CDR3 comprises 16 residues. CDR1 is MDHEN and CDR2 is SYDVKM in the germline V gene. After removal of 7 bases from V and 1 base from J, the junction contained 9 bases not matched to a gene.

The gene calls are TRBV18 and TRBJ2-7; D may be TRBD1 (5 bases). The germline gives CDR1 KGHSH, CDR2 LQKENI. The CDR3 spans 16 residues. Trimming stripped 2 bases from V and 5 bases from J, with 19 bases between. CDR3 in DNA: TGTGCCAGCTCACCATCGCAGGGCGTGGGGCGTAACGAGCAGTACTTC. Translation: CASSPSQGVGRNEQYF.

The table lists this clone with a count of one. This chain connects TRBV5-3 to TRBJ1-1, with TRBD1 matching 8 bases. TRBV5-3 is treated as an ORF (open reading frame) with a function not yet certain. The CDR3 has 15 residues. The junction had 9 bases not matched to a gene; V was cut back by 3 bases and J by 5 bases. The CDR3 region has the DNA TGTGCCAGAAGCTCGGACCCCACAGGGGGGACTGAAGCTTTCTTT. Its protein is CARSSDPTGGTEAFF.

This clone has just one count. The gene calls are TRBV5-1 and TRBJ1-4; TRBD1 aligns across 7 bases. CDR3 length: 16 residues. Germline loops: CDR1 SGHRS, CDR2 YFSETQ. V trimming: 4 bases; J trimming: 4 bases; junction bases outside the gene matches: 10. The CDR3: CASSARPGQSNEKLFF. CDR3 DNA: TGCGCCAGCAGCGCGCGACCGGGACAGAGTAATGAAAAACTGTTTTTT.

J is TRBJ2-1 and V is TRBV27; D assignment may be TRBD1 or TRBD2 (5 bases each). Germline values: CDR1 MNHEY, CDR2 SMNVEV (reference sequence). The CDR3 consists of 14 residues. V was trimmed by 4 bases and J by 6 bases, leaving 13 bases between them. The CDR3, as DNA: TGTGCCAGCAGTTCCGGGACGGTGTCCAATGAGCAGTTCTTC. Protein sequence: CASSSGTVSNEQFF.

The CDR3 DNA reads as TGCGCCAGCAGCCCCGGTGGGCGGGGGGGCACAGATACGCAGTATTTT. Amino acid sequence: CASSPGGRGGTDTQYF. This chain uses TRBV5-1 with TRBJ2-3; 8 bases are a match to TRBD2. The CDR3 covers 16 residues. Germline V gene data show CDR1 as SGHRS and CDR2 as YFSETQ. The ends lost 4 bases at V and 1 base at J; junction bases unmatched: 8.

This clone was recorded only once. CDR3 in amino acids: CASSSTGISSYGYTF. Written as DNA, the CDR3 is TGTGCCAGCAGCTCGACAGGGATTAGTAGCTATGGCTACACCTTC. This chain joins TRBV7-9 and TRBJ1-2; 7 bases map to TRBD1. From germline, CDR1 is SEHNR and CDR2 FQNEAQ (reference sequence). V shed 4 bases and J 4 bases; nucleotides not matched to a gene: 9. The CDR3 extends over 15 amino acids.

This chain connects TRBV28 to TRBJ2-7, with D uncertain. The CDR3 runs 14 residues. Trimming took 5 bases from V and 2 from J, leaving 13 bases between them. Germline V gene lookup returns CDR1 MDHEN and CDR2 SYDVKM. CDR3 sequence reads: CASSTQTAAYEQYF. The CDR3 bases are TGTGCCAGCAGTACTCAAACAGCAGCCTACGAGCAGTACTTC.